The 15 T cell receptor beta chains reported below all come from one sample, sequenced in a study of cytomegalovirus exposure and HLA in healthy donors. Some clones are missing from TCRdb's copy, which holds only in-frame ones; the method was immunoSEQ multiplex PCR. Of 190,000 or so clones listed, around 83% are singletons. The sequencing sample was made of PBMCs. Every receptor here comes from a woman aged 30 to 39 in good health and CMV-seropositive.

With respect to this clone: Other DNA sequences from this sample encode an identical CDR3 as well. CDR3 sequence: CASSLSGVQPQHF. The CDR3 DNA reads as TGTGCCAGCAGTTTATCAGGGGTGCAGCCCCAGCATTTT. The J gene is TRBJ1-5, the V gene TRBV27, with D possibly matching TRBD1 (5 bases). Germline assignment: CDR1 MNHEY and CDR2 SMNVEV (reference sequence). CDR3 length equals 13 residues. V was shortened by 0 bases and J by 7 bases, with 7 bases between the two germline ends.

The genes are TRBV9 and TRBJ2-7; possible D gene TRBD1, 6 bases. Trimming pared 4 bases from V and 2 bases from J, leaving 13 bases between. The CDR3 loop spans 14 amino acids. Germline V lookup: CDR1 SGDLS, CDR2 YYNGEE. CDR3 in DNA: TGTGCCAGCAGCTACAGGGACGGAGCCTACGAGCAGTACTTC. This gives the protein CASSYRDGAYEQYF.

The chain links TRBV25-1 to TRBJ2-2; possibly TRBD1 for D (7 bases). CDR1 is MGHDK and CDR2 is SYGVNS in the germline V gene. V gave up 3 bases and J gave up 5 bases, with 10 bases separating them. This CDR3 spans 14 amino acids. CDR3 coding DNA: TGTGCCAGCAGTGATCCAGGGGGGACCGGGGAGCTGTTTTTT. This translates into CASSDPGGTGELFF.

This clone was picked up a small number of times. The V and J genes are TRBV4-1 and TRBJ1-2; TRBD1 agrees at 10 bases. From germline, CDR1 is MGHRA and CDR2 YSYEKL. The junction had 4 bases not matched to a gene; V was cut back by 0 bases and J by 6 bases. This CDR3 region has 15 residues. DNA of the CDR3: TGCGCCAGCAGCCAAGATCGGACAGGGGGTCATGGCTACACCTTC. It is translated as CASSQDRTGGHGYTF.

The gene calls are TRBV28 and TRBJ2-2, with D hard to call. The CDR3 length is 11 residues. Germline CDR1 MDHEN, CDR2 SYDVKM. Trimming pared 7 bases from V and 7 bases from J, leaving 7 bases between. CDR3 region: CASTAVGELFF. CDR3 bases: TGTGCCAGCACGGCGGTCGGGGAGCTGTTTTTT.

CDR3 amino acids: CASSWPQNEQFF. The CDR3 DNA sequence: TGTGCCAGCAGTTGGCCCCAGAATGAGCAGTTCTTC. The chain couples TRBV6-1 to TRBJ2-1; D is ambiguous. The V end lost 5 bases, the J end lost 7 bases, and 9 bases lay between the germline ends. This CDR3 contains 12 residues. Germline V gene sequence: CDR1 MNHNS, CDR2 SASEGT.

The chain combines TRBV2 with TRBJ2-7; weak D call: TRBD2 (6 bases). The V end was cut by 9 bases, the J end by 2 bases, with 17 bases between. CDR3 length: 14 amino acids. Looked up from germline, CDR1 is SNHLY and CDR2 is FYNNEI. As DNA, the CDR3 is TGTGCCAGTGCTCGGGACTCATACACCTACGAGCAGTACTTC. Translating gives CASARDSYTYEQYF. The full variable domain, rest sourced from reference TRBV2 and TRBJ2-7, is EPEVTQTPSHQVTQMGQEVILRCVPISNHLYFYWYRQILGQKVEFLVSFYNNEISEKSEIFDDQFSVERPDGSNFTLKIRSTKLEDSAMYFCASARDSYTYEQYFGPGTRLTVT.

This rearrangement joins TRBV10-2 to TRBJ1-1; D unresolved. Germline assignment: CDR1 WSHSY and CDR2 SAAADI. V dropped 4 bases and J dropped 8 bases, with 17 bases sitting between them. This CDR3 spans 14 amino acids. CDR3 coding DNA: TGCGCCAGCAGTGTTACGGAGGTCCTGATCGAAGCTTTCTTT. Translated, it gives CASSVTEVLIEAFF.

The J gene is TRBJ2-6, the V gene TRBV7-3; 8 nucleotides agree with TRBD1. CDR1 and CDR2 from the germline V gene are SGHTA and FQGTGA. This CDR3 is built from 19 residues. J gave up 0 bases and V 4 bases, and 11 bases lay outside the gene matches. The CDR3 here is CASSSPRTGILSGANVLTF. In nucleotides, the CDR3 is TGTGCCAGCAGCTCCCCTAGGACAGGGATCCTCTCTGGGGCCAACGTCCTGACTTTC.

CDR3 in amino acids: CASSQPTSGREQFF. Here the CDR3 DNA reads TGTGCCAGCAGCCAACCCACTAGCGGGAGGGAGCAGTTCTTC. V is TRBV4-2 and J is TRBJ2-1; 12 nucleotides agree with TRBD2. The V segment lost 2 bases and the J segment 10 bases; nucleotides outside the gene matches: 3. The CDR3 contains 14 residues. The germline V gene encodes CDR1 LGHNA and CDR2 YNFKEQ.

The genes are TRBV5-6 and TRBJ1-1; no clear D. The CDR3 is 13 residues long. The germline V and J ends were trimmed by 5 bases and 5 bases, with 13 bases remaining between them. The germline gives CDR1 SGHDT, CDR2 YYEEEE. The CDR3 is CASRRKERTEAFF. Here the CDR3 DNA reads TGTGCCAGCAGGCGGAAGGAGCGGACTGAAGCTTTCTTT.

V usage is TRBV11-2 and J usage is TRBJ2-2, with a weak D call TRBD1 (6 bases). Trimming shortened V by 7 bases and J by 3 bases, and 12 bases separated the two germline ends. The CDR3 length is 14 residues. Germline values: CDR1 SGHAT, CDR2 FQNNGV. The CDR3 region is CASKTGTDTGELFF. Here the CDR3 DNA reads TGTGCCAGCAAAACAGGGACGGACACCGGGGAGCTGTTTTTT.

This chain links TRBV14 with TRBJ1-2; 8 bases align to TRBD1. Unmatched junction bases numbered 5, after V lost 3 bases and J lost 2 bases. This CDR3 is built from 15 residues. Germline V gene lookup returns CDR1 SGHDN and CDR2 FVKESK. The CDR3 nucleotides read TGTGCCAGCAGCCACGGGGACAGGCCCAACTATGGCTACACCTTC. Its translation: CASSHGDRPNYGYTF.

The chain links TRBV6-1 to TRBJ1-2, with D unclear. Germline assignment: CDR1 MNHNS and CDR2 SASEGT. The CDR3 is made up of 12 amino acids. Trimming left V 2 bases short and J 5 bases short, with 6 bases between. CDR3 DNA sequence: TGTGCCAGCAGTGAACCGGGTTATGGCTACACCTTC. Protein: CASSEPGYGYTF.

The J gene is TRBJ1-2, the V gene TRBV7-9; D call uncertain. Germline V gene data show CDR1 as SEHNR and CDR2 as FQNEAQ (reference sequence). The V end lost 2 bases, the J end lost 6 bases, and 10 bases lay between the germline ends. This CDR3 spans 13 amino acids. CDR3 region: CASSLQAPNGYTF. CDR3 sequence (DNA): TGTGCCAGCAGCTTACAAGCCCCGAATGGCTACACCTTC.